The clone carrying this TCR beta chain was observed a handful of times. What it binds is not known. A much bigger clone sits one base away, suggesting this may be a read error. The CDR3 is made up of 12 amino acids. Germline V gives CDR1 DFQATT, CDR2 SNEGSKA (reference sequence). The sample belongs to a study of breast tumors, draining lymph nodes, adjacent tissues. Using its own MiXCR run on the multiplex PCR reads, TCRdb lists one record per CDR3 protein. Among around 230,000 distinct CDR3 sequences listed, 32% were seen once. Axillary draining lymph nodes of breast cancer patients supplied the node samples. The study, taken as a whole, reports: Tumor TCR diversity was below lymph nodes but above nontumor tissue. Tumor T cell lymph node origin was a supported hypothesis, not proven. Findings are consistent with lymph node origin and intratumoral expansion of most tumor T cells.

The source of this sequence is a female donor with breast cancer. Some clones in this sample may be carry-over from other donors' samples. The chain uses TRBV20-1 and TRBJ2-1; D unresolved. Sample: axillary lymph node tissue. CDR3 region: CSADTAYNEPFF. CDR3 sequence (DNA): TGCAGTGCCGATACAGCCTACAATGAGCCGTTCTTC.